The 20 T cell receptor beta chains reported below all come from one sample, sequenced in a study of blood T cells in healthy people across ages. A sample-barcoded 5' primer and a J-beta primer mix were used in a second PCR of roughly 7 to 12 cycles. MiXCR was run by TCRdb on the 5' RACE reads, yielding one entry per CDR3 protein. In the table there are about 730,000 distinct CDR3 sequences, roughly 41% of which are singletons. The material sequenced was blood. All receptors come from a woman between 55 and 75 years old in good health.

The V gene is TRBV7-3, the J gene TRBJ2-2; tentatively, D is TRBD1 (8 bases). Deletions cut 5 bases from V and 7 bases from J, with 14 bases between. The CDR3 spans 14 residues. Germline lookup yields CDR1 SGHTA and CDR2 FQGTGA. This CDR3 is CASSPTGDYGELFF. CDR3 sequence (DNA): TGTGCCAGCAGCCCGACAGGGGACTACGGGGAGCTGTTTTTT. Variable domain in full (rest from reference TRBV7-3 and TRBJ2-2): GAGVSQTPSNKVTEKGKYVELRCDPISGHTALYWYRQSLGQGPEFLIYFQGTGAADDSGLPNDRFFAVRPEGSVSTLKIQRTERGDSAVYLCASSPTGDYGELFFGEGSRLTVL.

This clonotype appeared a few times. The chain carries TRBV2 and TRBJ1-2; a possible D gene is TRBD1 (5 bases). V dropped 3 bases and J dropped 4 bases, with 9 bases sitting between them. Germline values: CDR1 SNHLY, CDR2 FYNNEI. This CDR3 contains 13 residues. The CDR3 sequence: CASSEQGPYGYTF. Here the CDR3 DNA reads TGTGCCAGCAGTGAGCAGGGTCCCTATGGCTACACCTTC.

This clonotype was detected only a few times. The chain combines TRBV29-1 with TRBJ1-1; D is perhaps TRBD1 (6 bases). CDR1 is SQVTM, CDR2 ANQGSEA, per germline. Deletions cut 4 bases from V and 4 bases from J, with 16 bases between. This CDR3 has 14 residues. As DNA, the CDR3 is TGCAGCGTTGTTCCCTCGGGGGCGAGCACTGAAGCTTTCTTT. Its protein product is CSVVPSGASTEAFF.

The rearrangement uses TRBV11-3 and TRBJ2-4; D uncertain. The better agreement between TRBJ2-7 and the DNA end casts doubt on the J call. This CDR3 has 16 residues. Germline CDR1 reads SGHNT; CDR2 reads YENEEA. As DNA, the CDR3 is TGTGCCAGCAGTTTCCATGTCGACGAGGACCCCTACGAGCAGTACTTC. Its protein product is CASSFHVDEDPYEQYF.

This clonotype was found a few times. This chain joins TRBV20-1 and TRBJ2-3; 9 positions agree with TRBD2. CDR3 size: 19 residues. The trim removed 1 base at V and 0 bases at J, leaving 14 bases unmatched. Germline lookup yields CDR1 DFQATT and CDR2 SNEGSKA (reference sequence). CDR3 nucleotide sequence: TGCAGTGCTAGAGTTAGTCCTTTTGCGGGAGGGTTGAGCACAGATACGCAGTATTTT. It specifies CSARVSPFAGGLSTDTQYF.

CDR3 in DNA: TGTGCCACCAGCAGGAAGGACAGGGCCTCCGGGGAGACCCAGTACTTC. This translates into CATSRKDRASGETQYF. The chain links TRBV15 to TRBJ2-5; the match to TRBD1 covers 8 bases. This CDR3 has 16 residues. V was pared by 3 bases and J by 5 bases, with 11 bases of the junction left unmatched. Germline CDR1 is LNHNV and CDR2 is YYDKDF (reference sequence).

The chain is built from TRBV20-1 and TRBJ2-1; D is unclear. The CDR3 has 14 residues. Trimming took 0 bases from V and 6 from J, leaving 12 bases between them. CDR1 is DFQATT and CDR2 is SNEGSKA in the germline V gene (reference sequence). Written as DNA, the CDR3 is TGCAGTGCTAGAGACCCAACCCCGATCAATGAGCAGTTCTTC. Protein sequence: CSARDPTPINEQFF.

V usage is TRBV12-3 or TRBV12-4 and J usage is TRBJ1-5, with TRBD1 matching 11 bases. There are 16 residues in the CDR3. V lost 5 bases, J lost 2 bases, and 5 bases stayed unmatched. CDR3 nucleotide sequence: TGTGCCAGCAGTCCGCCGGGACAGGGGGGCAATCAGCCCCAGCATTTT. Translating gives CASSPPGQGGNQPQHF.

CDR3 sequence: CSARVAGGPSEQFF. CDR3 in DNA: TGCAGTGCTAGAGTAGCGGGAGGGCCCTCGGAGCAGTTCTTC. The chain is built from TRBV20-1 and TRBJ2-1, with 11 positions matching TRBD2. CDR1 and CDR2 (germline): DFQATT, SNEGSKA (reference sequence). V was pared by 1 base and J by 10 bases, with 6 bases of the junction left unmatched. CDR3 length: 14 residues.

This clonotype was seen a handful of times. V and J are TRBV6-2 or TRBV6-3 and TRBJ1-5; D gene unclear. Germline loops: CDR1 MNHEY, CDR2 SVGEGT. The V end lost 2 bases, the J end lost 7 bases, and 12 bases lay between the germline ends. There are 14 residues in the CDR3. The CDR3 sequence: CASSYRAFGQPQHF. For the CDR3, the DNA is TGTGCCAGCAGTTACAGGGCTTTCGGCCAGCCCCAGCATTTT.

V is TRBV29-1 and J is TRBJ2-7; D unclear. Deletions cut 7 bases from V and 2 bases from J, with 12 bases between. CDR1 and CDR2 (germline): SQVTM, ANQGSEA. The CDR3 spans 12 residues. In nucleotides, the CDR3 is TGCAGCGCGGGCCGGGCCCCCTACGAGCAGTACTTC. This translates into CSAGRAPYEQYF.

Comment on this clonotype: A much larger clone differs by one base, so this may be a read error. This chain links TRBV24-1 with TRBJ2-7; TRBD1 agrees at 9 bases. CDR3 length equals 15 residues. V lost 4 bases, J lost 7 bases, and 10 bases stayed unmatched. In germline, CDR1 is KGHDR, CDR2 SFDVKD. The CDR3 loop is CATSDTGQGDNEQYF. CDR3 bases: TGTGCCACCAGTGACACGGGACAGGGTGACAATGAGCAGTACTTC.

The genes are TRBV14 and TRBJ1-2; 7 nucleotides line up with TRBD1. Germline CDR1 reads SGHDN; CDR2 reads FVKESK. CDR3 length: 14 residues. V shed 2 bases and J 5 bases; nucleotides not matched to a gene: 5. CDR3 protein: CASSQRTGPYGYTF. In DNA, the CDR3 is TGTGCCAGCAGCCAACGGACAGGCCCTTATGGCTACACCTTC.

In this sample, this clonotype turned up a few times. The gene calls are TRBV7-8 and TRBJ1-2, with TRBD1 matching over 7 bases. The CDR3 sequence is 16 residues long. V dropped 0 bases and J dropped 3; count of bases not matched to a gene: 7. The germline CDR1 and CDR2 sequences are SGHVS and FQNEAQ. This chain's CDR3 is CASSLARTGPHYGYTF. For the CDR3, the DNA is TGTGCCAGCAGCTTAGCACGGACAGGCCCCCACTATGGCTACACCTTC. Complete variable domain (other parts from reference TRBV7-8 and TRBJ1-2): GAGVSQSPRYKVAKRGQDVALRCDPISGHVSLFWYQQALGQGPEFLTYFQNEAQLDKSGLPSDRFFAERPEGSVSTLKIQRTQQEDSAVYLCASSLARTGPHYGYTFGSGTRLTVV.

Concerning this clonotype: A much larger clone is a single base away; this may be a read error. V usage is TRBV29-1 and J usage is TRBJ2-3, with TRBD1 matching 9 bases. CDR1 and CDR2 (germline): SQVTM, ANQGSEA. The junction had 5 bases not matched to a gene; V was cut back by 6 bases and J by 4 bases. The CDR3 length is 13 residues. The CDR3 spells CSVVDRGPDTQYF. CDR3 DNA: TGCAGCGTCGTGGACAGGGGACCAGATACGCAGTATTTT.

The chain carries TRBV5-6 and TRBJ2-7; 8 nucleotides line up with TRBD1. The CDR3 length is 14 residues. Per germline, CDR1 SGHDT and CDR2 YYEEEE. With V trimmed by 4 bases and J by 4 bases, 7 bases remained unmatched. CDR3 sequence (DNA): TGTGCCAGCAGCGCGCCGGGACAGGAATACGAGCAGTACTTC. Amino acids: CASSAPGQEYEQYF.

The chain recombines TRBV3-1 with TRBJ2-2; no firm D call. Germline lookup yields CDR1 LGHDT and CDR2 YNNKEL (reference sequence). This CDR3 has 14 residues. V lost 1 base, J lost 4 bases, and 7 bases lay in between. The CDR3, as DNA: TGTGCCAGCAGCCAAGGCCCCGCCACCGGGGAGCTGTTTTTT. Protein: CASSQGPATGELFF. Filled out from reference TRBV3-1 and TRBJ2-2, the complete variable domain reads DTAVSQTPKYLVTQMGNDKSIKCEQNLGHDTMYWYKQDSKKFLKIMFSYNNKELIINETVPNRFSPKSPDKAHLNLHINSLELGDSAVYFCASSQGPATGELFFGEGSRLTVL.

This chain links TRBV27 with TRBJ2-5; 12 bases fit TRBD1. The junction had 9 bases not matched to a gene; V was cut back by 10 bases and J by 0 bases. There are 16 residues in the CDR3. CDR1 and CDR2 (germline): MNHEY, SMNVEV (reference sequence). CDR3: CATRGQGALYQETQYF. The CDR3, as DNA: TGTGCCACCAGGGGACAGGGGGCCTTGTACCAAGAGACCCAGTACTTC.

This chain connects TRBV10-3 to TRBJ2-7; perhaps TRBD1 as D (7 bases). The CDR3 has 13 residues. V was pared by 7 bases and J by 2 bases, with 12 bases between. CDR1 is ENHRY, CDR2 SYGVKD, per germline. CDR3: CAIKEGAPYEQYF. The CDR3 DNA follows: TGTGCCATCAAGGAGGGGGCCCCCTACGAGCAGTACTTC.

There are a few counts of this clonotype. The J gene is TRBJ1-2, the V gene TRBV14; perhaps TRBD1 as D (5 bases). Between the trimmed V and J ends, which lost 0 bases and 7 bases, there was a span of 12 bases. Germline V gene data show CDR1 as SGHDN and CDR2 as FVKESK. The CDR3 runs 14 residues. Written as DNA, the CDR3 is TGTGCCAGCAGCCAAGATTTCAGGGAGGGTGGCTACACCTTC. Encoded protein: CASSQDFREGGYTF.